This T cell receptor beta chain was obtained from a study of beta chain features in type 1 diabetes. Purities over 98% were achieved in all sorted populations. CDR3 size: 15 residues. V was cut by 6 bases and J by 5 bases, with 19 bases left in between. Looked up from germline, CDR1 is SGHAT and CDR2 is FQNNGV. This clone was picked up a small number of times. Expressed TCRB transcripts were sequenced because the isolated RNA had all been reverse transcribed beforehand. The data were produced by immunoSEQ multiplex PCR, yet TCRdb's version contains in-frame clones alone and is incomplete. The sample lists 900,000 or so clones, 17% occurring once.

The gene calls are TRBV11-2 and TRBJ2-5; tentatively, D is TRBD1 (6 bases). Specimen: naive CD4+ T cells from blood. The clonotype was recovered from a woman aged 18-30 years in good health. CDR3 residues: CASRETGDPWETQYF. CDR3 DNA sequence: TGTGCCAGCAGAGAGACAGGAGACCCTTGGGAGACCCAGTACTTC.